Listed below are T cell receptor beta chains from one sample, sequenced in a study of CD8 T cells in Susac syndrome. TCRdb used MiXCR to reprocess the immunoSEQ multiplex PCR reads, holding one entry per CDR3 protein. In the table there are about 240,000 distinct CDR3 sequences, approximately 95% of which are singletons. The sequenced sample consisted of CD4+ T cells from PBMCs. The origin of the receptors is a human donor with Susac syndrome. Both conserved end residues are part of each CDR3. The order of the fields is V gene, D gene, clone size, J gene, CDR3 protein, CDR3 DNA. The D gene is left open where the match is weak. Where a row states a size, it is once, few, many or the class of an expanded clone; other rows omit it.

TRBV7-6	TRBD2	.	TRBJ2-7	CASSPMRGDEQYF	TGTGCCAGCAGCCCAATGCGGGGGGACGAGCAGTACTTC
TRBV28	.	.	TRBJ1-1	CASRLIGPNTEAFF	TGTGCCAGCAGGTTAATTGGGCCGAACACTGAAGCTTTCTTT
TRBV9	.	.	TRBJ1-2	CASSVAQGSGYTF	TGTGCCAGCAGCGTAGCTCAAGGCTCTGGCTACACCTTC
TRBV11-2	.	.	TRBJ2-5	CASSKSLRETQYF	TGTGCCAGCAGCAAGTCGCTGCGGGAGACCCAGTACTTC
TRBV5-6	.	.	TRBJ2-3	CASSTLATDTQYF	TGTGCCAGCAGCACCTTAGCCACAGATACGCAGTATTTT
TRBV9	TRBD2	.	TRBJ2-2	CASSVGLGLAGAASTGELFF	TGTGCCAGCAGCGTAGGGTTGGGACTAGCGGGAGCAGCGAGCACCGGGGAGCTGTTTTTT
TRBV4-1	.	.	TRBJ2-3	CASSQDRPDTQYF	TGCGCCAGCAGCCAAGATCGCCCAGATACGCAGTATTTT
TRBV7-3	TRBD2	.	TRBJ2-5	CASSTGGGRETQYF	TGTGCCAGCAGCACAGGCGGGGGGCGAGAGACCCAGTACTTC
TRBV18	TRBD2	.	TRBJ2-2	CASSERPLAGVDTGELFF	TGTGCCAGCTCAGAACGCCCTCTAGCGGGAGTTGACACCGGGGAGCTGTTTTTT
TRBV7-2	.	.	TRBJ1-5	CASSLKGGPNSNQPQHF	TGTGCCAGCAGCCTAAAAGGGGGTCCTAATAGCAATCAGCCCCAGCATTTT
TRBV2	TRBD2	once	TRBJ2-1	CASHPFSGIRDEQFF	TGTGCCAGCCACCCATTTAGCGGGATACGGGATGAGCAGTTCTTC
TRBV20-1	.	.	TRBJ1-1	CSANHRVGEAFF	TGCAGTGCCAACCACAGGGTCGGTGAAGCTTTCTTT
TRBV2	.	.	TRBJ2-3	CASSAYRDPYF	TGTGCCAGCAGTGCCTACCGCGACCCGTATTTT
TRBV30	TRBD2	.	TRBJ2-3	CAWSVLRWGGESTDTQYF	TGTGCCTGGAGTGTACTACGGTGGGGAGGGGAGTCCACAGATACGCAGTATTTT
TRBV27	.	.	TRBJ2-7	CASSLRADTYEQYF	TGTGCCAGCAGTTTAAGGGCGGACACCTACGAGCAGTACTTC
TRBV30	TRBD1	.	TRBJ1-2	CAWSTQGENYGYTF	TGTGCCTGGAGTACACAGGGGGAGAACTATGGCTACACCTTC
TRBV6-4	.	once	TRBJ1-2	CASSDPGTLPEYGYTF	TGTGCCAGCAGTGACCCCGGGACACTCCCCGAGTATGGCTACACCTTC
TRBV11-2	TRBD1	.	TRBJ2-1	CASSSTDRAEQFF	TGTGCCAGCAGCTCCACCGACAGGGCGGAGCAGTTCTTC
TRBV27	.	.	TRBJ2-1	CASSPFTDNEQFF	TGTGCCAGCAGTCCCTTCACAGACAATGAGCAGTTCTTC
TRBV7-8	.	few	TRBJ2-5	CASGRETQYF	TGTGCCAGCGGCCGAGAGACCCAGTACTTC
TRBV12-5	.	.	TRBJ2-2	CASGFRGAKGTTGELFF	TGTGCTAGTGGTTTCCGTGGCGCCAAAGGGACAACCGGGGAGCTGTTTTTT
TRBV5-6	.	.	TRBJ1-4	CASSLVTDEKLFF	TGTGCCAGCAGCTTGGTGACAGACGAAAAACTGTTTTTT
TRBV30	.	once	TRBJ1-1	CAWSPPAGWVNTEAFF	TGTGCCTGGAGTCCCCCGGCGGGATGGGTGAACACTGAAGCTTTCTTT
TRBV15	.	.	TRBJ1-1	CATSRDETNTEAFF	TGTGCCACCAGCAGAGATGAGACCAACACTGAAGCTTTCTTT
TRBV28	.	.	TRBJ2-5	CASSLNTVYRYF	TGTGCCAGCAGTTTAAACACCGTATACCGGTACTTC
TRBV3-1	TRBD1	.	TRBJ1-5	CASSQDDRGGQPQHF	TGTGCCAGCAGCCAAGACGACAGGGGTGGCCAGCCCCAGCATTTT
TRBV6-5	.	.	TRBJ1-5	CASRTGRNMPQHF	TGTGCCAGCAGGACAGGTAGAAACATGCCCCAGCATTTT
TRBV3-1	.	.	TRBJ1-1	CASSQDLASAAFF	TGTGCCAGCAGCCAAGATCTGGCATCTGCAGCTTTCTTT
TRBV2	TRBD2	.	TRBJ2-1	CASSPRLAGGFF	TGTGCCAGCAGTCCCCGGCTAGCGGGGGGGTTCTTC
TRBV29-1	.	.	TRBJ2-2	CSVGTGGLYTGELFF	TGCAGCGTTGGAACCGGTGGACTCTACACCGGGGAGCTGTTTTTT
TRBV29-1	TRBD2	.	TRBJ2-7	CSVVELAGYEQYF	TGCAGCGTTGTCGAACTAGCGGGCTACGAGCAGTACTTC
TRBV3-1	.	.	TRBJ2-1	CASSPPGAENEQFF	TGTGCCAGCAGCCCACCGGGAGCAGAAAATGAGCAGTTCTTC
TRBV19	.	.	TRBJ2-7	CASSFGRDYEQYF	TGTGCCAGTAGTTTCGGCCGAGACTACGAGCAGTACTTC
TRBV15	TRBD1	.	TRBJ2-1	CATSRALGTGDNEQFF	TGTGCCACCAGCAGAGCCCTAGGAACAGGGGACAATGAGCAGTTCTTC
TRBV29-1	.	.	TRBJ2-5	CSLDRETQYF	TGCAGCCTCGATAGGGAGACCCAGTACTTC
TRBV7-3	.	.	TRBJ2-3	CASSLGPASDTQYF	TGTGCCAGCAGCTTAGGACCAGCTTCTGATACGCAGTATTTT
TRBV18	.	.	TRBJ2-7	CASSPGPSSSYEQYF	TGTGCCAGCTCACCGGGACCGTCCTCTTCCTACGAGCAGTACTTC
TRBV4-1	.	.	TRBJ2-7	CASSQDRRVGEQYF	TGCGCCAGCAGCCAAGATCGCAGGGTGGGCGAGCAGTACTTC
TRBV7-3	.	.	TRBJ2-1	CASSPASSYNEQFF	TGTGCCAGCAGCCCCGCGAGCTCCTACAATGAGCAGTTCTTC
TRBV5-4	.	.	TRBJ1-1	CASSLGLASNTEAFF	TGTGCCAGCAGCTTGGGTTTGGCCTCGAACACTGAAGCTTTCTTT
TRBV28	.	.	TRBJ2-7	CASSSGVLVRYEQYF	TGTGCCAGCAGTTCAGGGGTCTTGGTTCGCTACGAGCAGTACTTC
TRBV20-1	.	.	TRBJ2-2	CSAKNTGELFF	TGCAGTGCTAAGAACACCGGGGAGCTGTTTTTT
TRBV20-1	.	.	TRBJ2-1	CSASHDHYNEQFF	TGCAGTGCTAGCCATGACCACTACAATGAGCAGTTCTTC
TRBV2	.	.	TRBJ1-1	CASPGSTEAFF	TGTGCCAGCCCGGGGAGCACTGAAGCTTTCTTT